The rows below give T cell receptor beta chains drawn from one sample of a study of human T cells and chemical hapten exposure. One entry per CDR3 protein results from TCRdb running MiXCR on the 5' RACE reads. The table lists 110,000 or so distinct CDR3 sequences, roughly 19% of them singletons. These receptors were collected from a human donor in good health. The conserved cysteine and the conserved F or W are not part of the CDR3 here.

v_call: TRBV6-5; cdr3_aa: ASSYVGQGATDTQY
v_call: TRBV10-2; cdr3_aa: ASSSVNTEAF
v_call: TRBV24-1; cdr3_aa: ATSVGTGETTGELF
v_call: TRBV24-1; cdr3_aa: ATSDPETYYNEQF
v_call: TRBV6-2/TRBV6-3; cdr3_aa: ASSYSPLSGANVLT
v_call: TRBV6-1; cdr3_aa: ASRTGTGGNQPQH
v_call: TRBV10-1; cdr3_aa: APLSQQGHFEDYGYT
v_call: TRBV7-3; cdr3_aa: ASSATRVNEQF
v_call: TRBV5-4; cdr3_aa: ASSLTGEMNEQF
v_call: TRBV25-1; cdr3_aa: ATRAVGEVGEAF
v_call: TRBV28; cdr3_aa: ASRPTGGRAGELF
v_call: TRBV5-1; cdr3_aa: ASSFRLAGVTDTQY
v_call: TRBV27; cdr3_aa: ASSLWGRQETQY
v_call: TRBV9; cdr3_aa: ASSVGLGAYEQY
v_call: TRBV28; cdr3_aa: ASSLYKVNTEAF
v_call: TRBV9; cdr3_aa: ASSVVGAGEQY
v_call: TRBV14; cdr3_aa: ASSQSLASTQY
v_call: TRBV3-1; cdr3_aa: ASMGSREQF
v_call: TRBV6-1; cdr3_aa: ASSEKGNEQF
v_call: TRBV9; cdr3_aa: ASSVDGWEGNEQF
v_call: TRBV29-1; cdr3_aa: SATGQVGAGKGYT
v_call: TRBV12-3/TRBV12-4; cdr3_aa: ASSFPRVGDEQY
v_call: TRBV5-1; cdr3_aa: ASSPSGPLLAGGTYEQY
v_call: TRBV29-1; cdr3_aa: SVEGGGHGNTIY
v_call: TRBV7-9; cdr3_aa: ASSPAGLAGGEQY
v_call: TRBV5-1; cdr3_aa: ASSIDHRGLSYEQY
v_call: TRBV11-3; cdr3_aa: ASSLAGGLWQF
v_call: TRBV6-6; cdr3_aa: ASSTIIPGTSGEQY
v_call: TRBV11-1; cdr3_aa: ASSLLRGPETQY
v_call: TRBV20-1; cdr3_aa: SARTGLGNQPQH